The rows below give T cell receptor beta chains drawn from one sample of a study of shared clonotypes between healthy human individuals. Profiling relied on immunoSEQ multiplex PCR, and the TCRdb table lists in-frame clones only, not all of them. This repertoire shows 330,000 or so clones, 73% found once; its top ten account for 10%. Input material: memory CD4+ T cells sorted from blood. Source of these receptors: a young man in good health. Both conserved end residues are part of each CDR3. A D gene is named only where the DNA matches it firmly. A clone size is listed for some rows: how often the clone was seen (once, few, many), or a class if it is expanded.

TRBV2	TRBJ1-4	NA	NA	CASREVGSDGEKLFF	TGTGCCAGCAGAGAGGTTGGGTCCGACGGTGAAAAACTGTTTTTT
TRBV10-3	TRBJ1-1	NA	NA	CAISDPRKNTEAFF	TGTGCCATCAGTGACCCTCGCAAGAACACTGAAGCTTTCTTT
TRBV21-1	TRBJ1-3	NA	NA	CASRRQTGNTIYF	TGTGCCAGCAGAAGACAAACAGGAAACACCATATATTTT
TRBV7-8	TRBJ1-5	NA	once	CASTPSSNQPQHF	TGTGCCAGCACCCCTTCGAGCAATCAGCCCCAGCATTTT
TRBV7-6	TRBJ2-5	TRBD2	NA	CASSQGTSGVTQYF	TGTGCCAGCAGCCAGGGGACTAGCGGCGTGACCCAGTACTTC
TRBV28	TRBJ2-7	NA	few	CASSSLERRRNEQYF	TGTGCCAGCAGTTCCTTAGAGCGGAGACGGAACGAGCAGTACTTC
TRBV6-1	TRBJ2-6	NA	NA	CASSERGRTVGANVLTF	TGTGCCAGCAGTGAACGGGGCAGGACAGTAGGGGCCAACGTCCTGACTTTC
TRBV19	TRBJ2-7	TRBD1	NA	CASSRGQDPYEQYF	TGTGCCAGTAGTAGGGGACAGGACCCCTACGAGCAGTACTTC
TRBV6-1	TRBJ1-4	TRBD1	NA	CASSELRQGATNEKLFF	TGTGCCAGCAGTGAATTAAGACAGGGGGCGACTAATGAAAAACTGTTTTTT
TRBV7-3	TRBJ2-3	TRBD2	NA	CASSPGLAGLPYTQYF	TGTGCCAGCAGTCCGGGACTAGCGGGACTACCTTATACGCAGTATTTT
TRBV6-5	TRBJ2-2	NA	NA	CTSSYFGGRTGELFF	TGTACCAGCAGTTACTTTGGTGGTCGCACCGGGGAGCTGTTTTTT
TRBV19	TRBJ1-2	NA	few	CASTYQGGHYGYTF	TGTGCCAGTACTTACCAGGGCGGTCATTATGGCTACACCTTC
TRBV11-2	TRBJ1-1	TRBD1	NA	CASSSRTGGNTEAFF	TGTGCCAGCAGCTCTCGGACAGGTGGGAACACTGAAGCTTTCTTT
TRBV29-1	TRBJ2-7	NA	NA	CSVESGSRAHEQYF	TGCAGCGTTGAGAGTGGGTCAAGAGCCCACGAGCAGTACTTC
TRBV18	TRBJ1-5	TRBD1	NA	CASSPPGQGYQPQHF	TGTGCCAGCTCACCACCGGGACAGGGCTATCAGCCCCAGCATTTT
TRBV2	TRBJ2-3	NA	NA	CASREVSDTQYF	TGTGCCAGCAGGGAGGTTTCAGATACGCAGTATTTT
TRBV6-1	TRBJ2-1	NA	once	CASSETAGLRYNEQFF	TGTGCCAGCAGTGAAACAGCAGGACTCAGGTACAATGAGCAGTTCTTC
TRBV10-1	TRBJ2-1	TRBD2	NA	CASSGAGLAGDDNEQFF	TGCGCCAGCAGCGGTGCGGGACTAGCGGGAGACGACAATGAGCAGTTCTTC
TRBV5-1	TRBJ2-3	TRBD2	NA	CASSEQPSGAPGTQYF	TGCGCCAGCAGCGAGCAGCCTAGCGGGGCCCCCGGTACGCAGTATTTT
TRBV18	TRBJ2-3	NA	NA	CASSPNRSTDTQYF	TGTGCCAGCTCACCTAACAGGTCCACAGATACGCAGTATTTT
TRBV14	TRBJ2-7	TRBD2	NA	CASSRISSGNSYEQYF	TGTGCCAGCAGCCGTATTTCTAGCGGGAACTCCTACGAGCAGTACTTC
TRBV2	TRBJ2-1	NA	NA	CASSINSGEYNEQFF	TGTGCCAGCAGTATAAATAGCGGAGAGTACAATGAGCAGTTCTTC
TRBV28	TRBJ2-1	NA	once	CASSYNEQFF	TGTGCCAGCAGTTACAATGAGCAGTTCTTC
TRBV28	TRBJ1-1	NA	NA	CASSPMQGIGFF	TGTGCCAGCAGCCCAATGCAGGGGATCGGTTTCTTT
TRBV30	TRBJ2-6	TRBD2	once	CAWSVRTGGSGANVLTF	TGTGCCTGGAGTGTACGTACGGGGGGCTCTGGGGCCAACGTCCTGACTTTC
TRBV19	TRBJ1-3	NA	NA	CASSTGTRLGNTIYF	TGTGCCAGTAGTACAGGGACAAGACTTGGAAACACCATATATTTT
TRBV30	TRBJ2-7	NA	NA	CAWSRDEQYF	TGTGCCTGGAGTAGGGACGAGCAGTACTTC
TRBV11-2	TRBJ1-2	NA	NA	CASSTPRGSYGYTF	TGTGCCAGCAGCACACCCCGGGGCAGCTATGGCTACACCTTC
TRBV13	TRBJ2-3	NA	NA	CASSLTELRGADTQYF	TGTGCCAGCAGCTTAACTGAGTTGAGAGGCGCAGATACGCAGTATTTT
TRBV6-5	TRBJ2-1	NA	few	CASSYSAFGNEQFF	TGTGCCAGCAGTTACTCGGCCTTCGGCAATGAGCAGTTCTTC
TRBV11-3	TRBJ2-3	TRBD1	NA	CASSEGQGIDTQYF	TGTGCCAGCAGCGAGGGACAGGGAATAGATACGCAGTATTTT
TRBV5-1	TRBJ2-3	NA	NA	CATSSGGGLEGTQYF	TGCGCCACCTCCTCCGGCGGGGGCCTCGAGGGTACGCAGTATTTT
TRBV29-1	TRBJ1-1	TRBD1	NA	CSVAEGAYTEAFF	TGCAGCGTCGCGGAGGGGGCGTACACTGAAGCTTTCTTT
TRBV27	TRBJ2-3	TRBD2	few	CASSLTSGGTDTQYF	TGTGCCAGCAGTTTAACTAGCGGAGGCACAGATACGCAGTATTTT
TRBV7-9	TRBJ1-2	TRBD1	NA	CASSPQDRAGYGYTF	TGTGCCAGCAGCCCGCAGGACAGGGCTGGGTATGGCTACACCTTC
TRBV11-2	TRBJ2-5	TRBD1	NA	CASTLDTGEETQYF	TGTGCCAGCACCCTTGATACAGGGGAAGAGACCCAGTACTTC
TRBV14	TRBJ2-5	NA	NA	CASSRGFTGVDETQYF	TGTGCCAGCAGCCGGGGATTTACGGGGGTTGACGAGACCCAGTACTTC
TRBV11-2	TRBJ2-5	NA	many	CASSFSHQETQYF	TGTGCCAGCAGCTTCAGTCACCAAGAGACCCAGTACTTC
TRBV6-6	TRBJ2-5	TRBD2	NA	CASSYSLAGVLETQYF	TGTGCCAGCAGTTACTCCCTAGCGGGAGTTTTGGAGACCCAGTACTTC
TRBV10-1	TRBJ2-2	NA	NA	CASSEQYTGELFF	TGCGCCAGCAGTGAACAGTACACCGGGGAGCTGTTTTTT
TRBV19	TRBJ2-1	TRBD2	NA	CASSMKLAGVSQFF	TGTGCCAGTAGTATGAAACTAGCGGGAGTGAGTCAGTTCTTC
TRBV5-1	TRBJ2-7	TRBD2	few	CASSLGLAGGTLYEQYF	TGCGCCAGCAGCTTGGGACTAGCGGGAGGTACGCTTTACGAGCAGTACTTC
TRBV14	TRBJ2-7	NA	NA	CASSFGGSSYEQYF	TGTGCCAGCAGCTTCGGGGGTAGCTCCTACGAGCAGTACTTC
TRBV28	TRBJ2-2	NA	NA	CASSLIPGTLVGELFF	TGTGCCAGCAGTTTAATTCCTGGCACCTTGGTGGGGGAGCTGTTTTTT
TRBV7-9	TRBJ1-1	TRBD1	NA	CASSVRGKRAFF	TGTGCCAGCAGCGTCAGGGGGAAGAGAGCTTTCTTT